This T cell receptor beta chain originates from a study of T cells in narcolepsy. Overall study: Enrolled donors included narcolepsy type 1 or type 2 patients and healthy controls. Study-level results: No autoreactive T cell clone sequences appeared in some memory CD4+ repertoires. Comparing one patient's CSF and blood CD4+ clonotypes highlighted HCRT- and TRIB2-specific autoreactive clonotypes. Reportedly, autoreactive clonotypes were serially detected in patients' blood but not controls'.

In the case of this clone: Antigen specificity is unknown.

With V trimmed by 6 bases and J by 5 bases, 3 bases remained unmatched. Germline V gene sequence: CDR1 MNHNS, CDR2 SASEGT. The CDR3 loop spans 14 amino acids. Here immunoSEQ multiplex PCR was the method, and the copy in TCRdb shows in-frame clones only, minus some. The sample lists over 30,000 clones, approximately 90% occurring once. The rearrangement joins TRBV6-1 to TRBJ1-5; TRBD1 aligns across 11 bases. The sequenced sample consisted of CD45RA- memory CD4+ T cells from PBMCs. This TCR derives from a human donor with narcolepsy. This CDR3 is CASSADRGHQPQHF. CDR3 in DNA: TGTGCCAGCAGCGCGGACAGGGGGCATCAGCCCCAGCATTTT.